This T cell receptor (beta chain) was sequenced during a study of blood T cell repertoires in COVID-19. Clones were read by immunoSEQ multiplex PCR, and TCRdb kept only the in-frame ones, dropping some. The repertoire includes more than 95,000 clones, 85% to 90% of them detected once, and around 3.2% sits in the top ten. The germline CDR1 and CDR2 sequences are MDHEN and SYDVKM. CDR3 length: 22 residues. With V trimmed by 6 bases and J by 0 bases, 23 bases remained unmatched. The chain uses TRBV28 and TRBJ2-3, with 11 bases fitting TRBD2. Sequenced: peripheral blood. This receptor was obtained from a human donor in a cohort sampled during active COVID-19. The CDR3 region has the DNA TGTGCCAGCAGCCTTAACAGGGGGTCGAGGACTAGCGGGCTGATTAGCACAGATACGCAGTATTTT. This translates into CASSLNRGSRTSGLISTDTQYF.